Listed below are T cell receptor beta chains from one sample, sequenced in a study of T cell responses to AZD1222 COVID-19 vaccine. The repertoire was sequenced with immunoSEQ multiplex PCR; TCRdb's copy has only in-frame clones and lacks some. The sample holds around 110,000 clones; more than 75% are singletons and the top ten take around 7%. The sequencing here drew on peripheral blood, taken on day 0 of AZD1222 vaccination. These receptors originate from an adult in good health. Both conserved end residues are part of each CDR3. The D gene is left open where the match is weak. Clone size is stated in some rows and not others, as once, few, many or a class when expanded.

j_call v_call clone_size d_call cdr3_nt cdr3_aa
TRBJ2-1 TRBV7-2 . TRBD1 TGTGCCAGCAGCATGACAGGGTGGAATGAGCAGTTCTTC CASSMTGWNEQFF
TRBJ1-4 TRBV4-1 . TRBD1 TGCGCCAGCAGCCTCATCCGCCAGACAGGGGCCCCGGGGGTTCGTGAAAAACTGTTTTTT CASSLIRQTGAPGVREKLFF
TRBJ2-1 TRBV30 . . TGTGCCTGGAGTGACATAAGAACCGATCTCTACAATGAGCAGTTCTTC CAWSDIRTDLYNEQFF
TRBJ2-3 TRBV18 . TRBD1 TGTGCCAGCTCACGTGACAGGGTTACAGATACGCAGTATTTT CASSRDRVTDTQYF
TRBJ1-2 TRBV6-6 once . TGTGCCAGCAGTTACTCGGACACTTCCAACTATGGCTACACCTTC CASSYSDTSNYGYTF
TRBJ2-1 TRBV14 . TRBD2 TGTGCCAGCAGCCAAACTAGCGGGAGGGCCGGGAAGCAGTTCTTC CASSQTSGRAGKQFF
TRBJ1-1 TRBV19 . . TGTGCCAGTAGTTCCCTCGGGGGTCGGCGGGGCACTGAAGCTTTCTTT CASSSLGGRRGTEAFF
TRBJ2-1 TRBV7-3 . . TGTGCCAGCAGCTTAGGACCCGGCAATGAGCAGTTCTTC CASSLGPGNEQFF
TRBJ2-7 TRBV15 . TRBD1 TGTGCCACCAGCAGAGTGAGGGACAGCTCCTACGAGCAGTACTTC CATSRVRDSSYEQYF
TRBJ2-7 TRBV7-2 . TRBD2 TGTGCCAGCAGCACATGGGAGGGAGATTACGAGCAGTACTTC CASSTWEGDYEQYF
TRBJ1-6 TRBV6-5 . . TGTGCCAGCAGTTCCGGGACGGAGTATAATTCACCCCTCCACTTT CASSSGTEYNSPLHF
TRBJ2-3 TRBV27 . . TGTGCCAGCAGTTTACAGGTTAGCACAGATACGCAGTATTTT CASSLQVSTDTQYF
TRBJ2-1 TRBV5-4 . . TGTGCCAGCACCCCGACTAGAGAGGGCGATGAGCAGTTCTTC CASTPTREGDEQFF
TRBJ2-2 TRBV6-4 . . TGTGCCAGCAGCTCAGACACCGGGGAGCTGTTTTTT CASSSDTGELFF
TRBJ1-1 TRBV19 . . TGTGCCAGTATCCCGCCGGGGGTTATGAACACTGAAGCTTTCTTT CASIPPGVMNTEAFF
TRBJ2-7 TRBV19 . TRBD1 TGTGCCAGTAGCCCTGGACAGGGCCCAGCCTACGAGCAGTACTTC CASSPGQGPAYEQYF
TRBJ1-1 TRBV5-1 once . TGCGCCAGCAGCTTGGACAGGGAGAAGGGGAACACTGAAGCTTTCTTT CASSLDREKGNTEAFF